The 2 T cell receptor beta chains below were found in one sample sequenced in a study of low-dose radiotherapy and immunotherapy resistance in tumors. Time point reported: before trial treatment. Both TCRalpha and TCRbeta chains were reverse transcribed with V-gene-specific primers. TCRs were amplified for 15 to 25 PCR cycles with a constant-region primer and V-primer adapter. Using its own MiXCR run on the reads, TCRdb lists one record per CDR3 protein. The sample records some 85,000 distinct CDR3 sequences, approximately 17% being singletons. Material: PBMCs, obtained before treatment. These receptors were taken from a male donor with prostate cancer.

This clonotype turned up a few times. The chain links TRBV28 to TRBJ1-5; unclear D gene. The germline gives CDR1 MDHEN, CDR2 SYDVKM. Deletions cut 6 bases from V and 2 bases from J, with 11 bases between. CDR3 length: 14 amino acids. The CDR3 protein is CASSRLPRNQPQHF. In DNA form, the CDR3 reads TGTGCCAGCAGCCGCCTCCCGCGCAATCAGCCCCAGCATTTT.

This clonotype occurred many times. The CDR3: CASSWAGGANYEQYF. The DNA for the CDR3 is TGTGCCAGCAGTTGGGCGGGAGGGGCTAACTACGAGCAGTACTTC. The chain couples TRBV6-1 to TRBJ2-7; 9 bases align to TRBD2. Germline-derived CDR1 and CDR2 are MNHNS and SASEGT. The CDR3 is 15 amino acids. Germline trimming cut 5 bases from V and 3 bases from J; bases unmatched to any gene: 8.